This TCR beta chain was sequenced in a study of T cell changes during pregnancy in multiple sclerosis. The CDR3 runs to 17 residues. From germline, CDR1 is ENHRY and CDR2 SYGVKD. V lost 2 bases and J lost 0; bases outside the gene matches: 4. Some clones are missing from TCRdb's copy, which holds only in-frame ones; the method was immunoSEQ multiplex PCR. This sample has 50,000 or so clones, with less than 95% found just once. The sample here was CD4+ T cells from peripheral blood mononuclear cells, taken in the third trimester of pregnancy. The source is a female donor with multiple sclerosis, enrolled in a pregnancy study. V usage is TRBV10-3 and J usage is TRBJ2-3; 11 positions match TRBD2. The CDR3 nucleotides are TGTGCCATCAGTGAGCTAGCGGGGGGAACTAGCACAGATACGCAGTATTTT. It specifies CAISELAGGTSTDTQYF.